These 2 T cell receptor beta chains were sequenced from one sample in a study of low-dose radiotherapy and immunotherapy resistance in tumors. Time point defined: after trial treatment. Treatment denoted: LDRT plus nivolumab, ipilimumab, low-dose cyclophosphamide and aspirin (RACIN trial). Primers targeting TRAV and TRBV primed first-strand cDNA, covering alpha and beta chains. Both a constant-region primer and a V-primer adapter served to amplify TCRs across 15 to 25 PCR cycles. TCRdb used MiXCR to reprocess the reads, holding one entry per CDR3 protein. Found here are some 100,000 distinct CDR3 sequences, 20% to 25% of them singletons; the top ten hold 9.5% to 15%. The sample here was PBMCs, taken after low-dose radiotherapy plus immunotherapy. These TCRs come from a female donor with ovarian cancer.

This clonotype was counted at least ten times. The rearrangement links TRBV29-1 to TRBJ2-1; no clear D gene. V shed 4 bases and J shed 1 base, with 8 bases lying between them. Per the germline V gene, CDR1 is SQVTM and CDR2 is ANQGSEA. This CDR3 region has 13 residues. The CDR3, as DNA: TGCAGCGTTGTGGCCGTGTCCTACAATGAGCAGTTCTTC. Translating gives CSVVAVSYNEQFF.

This clonotype was recorded a few times. The chain carries TRBV24-1 and TRBJ2-5; D tentatively fits TRBD1 or TRBD2 (5 bases each). This CDR3 has 18 amino acids. CDR1 is KGHDR, CDR2 SFDVKD, per germline. Trimming cost V 4 bases and J 5 bases, with 25 bases left between them. The CDR3 sequence: CATSDTSPGPTIGETQYF. Here the CDR3 DNA reads TGTGCCACCAGTGACACATCACCGGGACCTACAATCGGGGAGACCCAGTACTTC.